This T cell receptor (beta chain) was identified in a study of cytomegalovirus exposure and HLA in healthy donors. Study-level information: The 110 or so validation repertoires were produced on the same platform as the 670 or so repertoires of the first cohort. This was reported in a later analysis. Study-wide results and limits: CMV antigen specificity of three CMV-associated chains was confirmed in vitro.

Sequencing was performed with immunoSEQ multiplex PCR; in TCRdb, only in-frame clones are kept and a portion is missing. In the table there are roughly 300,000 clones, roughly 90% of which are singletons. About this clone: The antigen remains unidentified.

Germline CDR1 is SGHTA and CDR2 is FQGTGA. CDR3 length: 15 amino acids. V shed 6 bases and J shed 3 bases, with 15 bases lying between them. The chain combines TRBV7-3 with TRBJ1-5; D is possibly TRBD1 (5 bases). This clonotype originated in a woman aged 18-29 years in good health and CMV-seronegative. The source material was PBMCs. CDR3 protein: CASRIQAVYNQPQHF. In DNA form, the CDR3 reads TGTGCCAGCAGGATACAGGCAGTCTACAATCAGCCCCAGCATTTT. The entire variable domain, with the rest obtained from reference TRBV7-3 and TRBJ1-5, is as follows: GAGVSQTPSNKVTEKGKYVELRCDPISGHTALYWYRQSLGQGPEFLIYFQGTGAADDSGLPNDRFFAVRPEGSVSTLKIQRTERGDSAVYLCASRIQAVYNQPQHFGDGTRLSIL.